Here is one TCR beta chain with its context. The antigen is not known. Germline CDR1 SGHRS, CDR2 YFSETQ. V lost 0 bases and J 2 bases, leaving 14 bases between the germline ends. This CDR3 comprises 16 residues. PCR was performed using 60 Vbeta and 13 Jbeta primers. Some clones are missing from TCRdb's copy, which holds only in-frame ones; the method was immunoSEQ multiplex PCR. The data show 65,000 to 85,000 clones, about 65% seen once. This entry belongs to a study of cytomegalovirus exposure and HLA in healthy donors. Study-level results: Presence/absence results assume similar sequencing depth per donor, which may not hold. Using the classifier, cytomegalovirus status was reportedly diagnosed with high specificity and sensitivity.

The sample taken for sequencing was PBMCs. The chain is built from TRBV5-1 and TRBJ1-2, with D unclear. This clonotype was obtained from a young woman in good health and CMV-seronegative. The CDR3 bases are TGCGCCAGCAGCTTGGGGAGGCCCCCTCAAAACTATGGCTACACCTTC. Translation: CASSLGRPPQNYGYTF.